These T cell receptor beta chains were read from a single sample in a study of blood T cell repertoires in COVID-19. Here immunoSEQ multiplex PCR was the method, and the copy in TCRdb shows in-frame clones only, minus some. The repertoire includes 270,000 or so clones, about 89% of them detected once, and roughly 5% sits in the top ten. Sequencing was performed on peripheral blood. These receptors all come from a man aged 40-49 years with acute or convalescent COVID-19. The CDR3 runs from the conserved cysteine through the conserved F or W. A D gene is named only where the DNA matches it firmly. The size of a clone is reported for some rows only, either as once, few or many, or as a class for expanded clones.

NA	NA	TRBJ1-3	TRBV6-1	TGTGCCAGCAGTGAAGTTTTAACAGGGTTGGGGGGAAACACCATATATTTT	CASSEVLTGLGGNTIYF
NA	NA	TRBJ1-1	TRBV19	TGTGCCAGTAGTATTGGGCAGGGGTGGGACACTGAAGCTTTCTTT	CASSIGQGWDTEAFF
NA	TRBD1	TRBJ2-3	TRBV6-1	TGTGCCAGCAGTGAATTGTCCCCAGTGACAGGGATGTCGGATACGCAGTATTTT	CASSELSPVTGMSDTQYF
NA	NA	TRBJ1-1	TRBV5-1	TGCGCCAGCAGCTTGCAGGGGACGAAGGACACTGAAGCTTTCTTT	CASSLQGTKDTEAFF
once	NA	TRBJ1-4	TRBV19	TGTGCCAGTAGTTCGCAGGCTGGTAAGGAAAAACTGTTTTTT	CASSSQAGKEKLFF
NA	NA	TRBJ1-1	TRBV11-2	TGTGCCAGCACCCGGGGAACGGCTACGAACACTGAAGCTTTCTTT	CASTRGTATNTEAFF
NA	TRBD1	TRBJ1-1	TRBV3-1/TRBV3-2	TGTGCCAGCAGCCGACAGGGTATGAACACTGAAGCTTTCTTT	CASSRQGMNTEAFF
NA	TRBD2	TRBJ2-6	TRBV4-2	TGTGCCAGCAGCCGGGTCGGACTAGCGGGGGCGGTCTCTGGGGCCAACGTCCTGACTTTC	CASSRVGLAGAVSGANVLTF
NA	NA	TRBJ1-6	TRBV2	TGTGCCAGCAAGGTGGGGGGGCCCAATAATTCACCCCTCCACTTT	CASKVGGPNNSPLHF
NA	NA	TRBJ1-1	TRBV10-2	TGCGCCAGCAGTGAGGGGCAGGAAGCTTTCTTT	CASSEGQEAFF
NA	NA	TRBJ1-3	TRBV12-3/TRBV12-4	TGTGCCAGCAGTTTAACTATTCCCAACACCATATATTTT	CASSLTIPNTIYF
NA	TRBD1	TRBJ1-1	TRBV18	TGTGCCAGCTCACCACCGGGAAGACAGGGGAACACTGAAGCTTTCTTT	CASSPPGRQGNTEAFF
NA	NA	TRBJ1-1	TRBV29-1	TGCAGCGTTGAAGAAAGCGACACTGAAGCTTTCTTT	CSVEESDTEAFF
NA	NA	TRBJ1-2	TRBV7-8	TGTGCCAGCAGCTTAGGCTATCAACATGGCTACACCTTC	CASSLGYQHGYTF
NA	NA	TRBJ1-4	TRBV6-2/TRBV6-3	TGTGCCAGCAGTTACGGACTTGGGCGGAATGAAAAACTGTTTTTT	CASSYGLGRNEKLFF
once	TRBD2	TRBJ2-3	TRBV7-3	TGTGCCAGCAGCCAGATTCCGGGGGGACCAGATACGCAGTATTTT	CASSQIPGGPDTQYF
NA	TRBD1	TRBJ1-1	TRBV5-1	TGCGCCAGCAGCTTTGACAGGGGCTGGGACACTGAAGCTTTCTTT	CASSFDRGWDTEAFF
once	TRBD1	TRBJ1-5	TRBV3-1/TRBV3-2	TGTGCCAGCAGCCAAGCCGACAGGGTGGGCGTGTGGCCCCAGCATTTT	CASSQADRVGVWPQHF
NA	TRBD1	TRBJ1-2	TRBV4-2	TGTGCCGGCAGCCAAGGACAGGGAGAAGGCTACACCTTC	CAGSQGQGEGYTF
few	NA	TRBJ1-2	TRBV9	TGTGCCAGCAGCGTAGTCCGGGGAAACTATGGCTACACCTTC	CASSVVRGNYGYTF
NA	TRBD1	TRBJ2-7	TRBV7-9	TGTGCCAGCAGCAGCCGCCGGGGACAGGGGTTGTACGAGCAGTACTTC	CASSSRRGQGLYEQYF
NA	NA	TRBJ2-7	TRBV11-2	TGTGCCAGCAGCTTAGCTGGACAGCCCTCCTACGAGCAGTACTTC	CASSLAGQPSYEQYF
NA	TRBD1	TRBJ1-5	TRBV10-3	TGTGCCATCAGTGAGTCGACAGGGTTGCAGCCCCAGCATTTT	CAISESTGLQPQHF
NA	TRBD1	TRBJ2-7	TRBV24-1	TGTGCCACCAGTGAGGGGGACAGCCTCCCTGGCGAGCAGTACTTC	CATSEGDSLPGEQYF